The source of this TCR beta chain is a study of early T cells in non-severe SARS-CoV-2 infection. As for the study in general: From unsorted whole blood, bulk RNA was sequenced, and the chains remained unpaired. Overall study results and limits: Clonotype matching in VDJdb favored anti-spike CD8 responses and did not capture private and CD4 specificities.

Separate cDNA molecules each had unique molecular identifiers attached to them. TCRdb called the 5' RACE reads again in MiXCR, with one record for every CDR3 protein. The table records roughly 60,000 distinct CDR3 sequences, around 13% of them present only once. V was shortened by 5 bases and J by 1 base, with 11 bases between the two germline ends. The CDR3 covers 14 residues. Germline loops: CDR1 SEHNR, CDR2 FQNEAQ (reference sequence). Concerning this clonotype: Antigen specificity is unknown.

Sequences were obtained from whole blood. This receptor was taken from an adult who was a healthcare worker with PCR-confirmed SARS-CoV-2 infection or an uninfected control (not recorded which). The rearrangement uses TRBV7-9 and TRBJ2-5; a possible D gene is TRBD1 (5 bases). CDR3 DNA: TGTGCCAGCAGCCGAATAGGGGTCCAAGAGACCCAGTACTTC. This sequence encodes CASSRIGVQETQYF.